This T cell receptor beta chain was obtained from a study of blood T cell repertoires in COVID-19. Study at large: Acute-phase and convalescent COVID-19 samples originated in the United States, Italy and Spain. Sources were T cells, B-cell-depleted T cells, or PBMCs; the material itself was cDNA or gDNA.

Authors' methods: Amplification from reference gene primers served as the basis for estimated nucleated cell counts. Method: immunoSEQ multiplex PCR; TCRdb's copy keeps in-frame clones and lacks some. V and J calls and clone size are those listed in that table; D and trimming were worked out from the DNA. Of about 240,000 clones in the sample, about nine tenths were seen once. This clone showed up just a few times. The sample comprised peripheral blood. The receptor was isolated from a man between 60 and 75 years old who had recovered from COVID-19.

The CDR3: CAWSGKGVYSPLHF. The CDR3, as DNA: TGTGCCTGGAGTGGGAAAGGGGTTTATTCACCCCTCCACTTT. The chain employs TRBV30 and TRBJ1-6; tentative D call: TRBD1 (5 bases). CDR3 length: 14 residues. The germline CDR1 and CDR2 sequences are GTSNPN and SVGIG (reference sequence). V lost 1 base and J lost 8, with 12 bases in between.